The present TCR beta chain was sequenced within a study of T cell clonality in common variable immunodeficiency (dated by TCRdb to about 2015). Study-wide conclusions, independent of this receptor: The authors noted that sequencing repertoires of T cell subpopulations would be needed to clarify what caused the increased clonality in CVID. TCRbeta clonality was higher in CVID subjects than in healthy controls (t-test p = 0.018), and the increase was most characteristic of about a third of subjects. CVID TCRbeta sequences were reported to have fewer deletions and N-nucleotide insertions and to lack highly modified clones with 13 or more V deletions. Although equal DNA input was used, an average of about 83,000 unique sequences per sample was obtained for controls, compared with approximately 31,000 for CVID samples. Fewer TCRbeta clones were shared among CVID subjects than among healthy controls (p < 0.0001). Correlations between repertoire features and clinical complications were limited by patient heterogeneity within the CVID cohort.

Diagnosis of CVID followed standard criteria, namely serum IgG, IgA and/or IgM below the normal range together with specific antibody deficiency. There were 44 subjects in the CVID group (around 15 female and 29 male), ranging in age from 9 to 64 years, with a mean age of 40. Predominantly Caucasian heritage was noted among both the CVID patients and the healthy controls. All CVID subjects had received replacement immunoglobulin therapy for at least one year at the time of study participation. When blood was collected, none of the CVID subjects were ill or on immunomodulatory or immunosuppressive medication. Heparinized peripheral whole blood samples of roughly 5 to 8.5 ml were obtained from each donor. Genomic DNA from adults with common variable immune deficiency (CVID) and from healthy adult controls was the source for sequencing TCRbeta CDR3 repertoires. Diluted blood was subjected to density centrifugation over Hypaque 1077 or Ficoll-Paque for isolation of peripheral blood mononuclear cells. Genomic DNA was obtained from unsorted mononuclear cells using either Qiagen column purification or a centrifugation-based method.

For sequencing input, CVID and control samples contributed equivalent amounts of genomic DNA. For every sample, a 60 bp segment covering the rearranged TCRbeta CDR3 region was amplified and then sequenced. The immunoSEQ assay, a bias-corrected multiplex PCR combined with high-throughput sequencing, was used for TCRbeta amplification. Per the source publication's procedure: Every unique nucleotide sequence was considered a clone and was annotated with V, D and J genes, copy number and frequency. Sequences were labeled productive if in frame, and non-productive if out of frame or containing stop codons. As previously described, Shannon's entropy was used to calculate clonality. The predicted amino acid sequences of productive clones were used to derive the mean CDR3 Kyte-Doolittle hydropathy. The R hclust function was used to hierarchically cluster scaled V gene usage with Manhattan distance and complete linkage. Sharing of clones by CDR3 amino acid sequence was evaluated through resampling of 12 repertoires per group over 100 rounds. Repertoires were searched for 70 published EBV-specific and about 240 published CMV-specific TCRbeta sequences. A couple of CVID samples that yielded fewer than 10,000 sequences were excluded from the analysis, so 42 CVID repertoires were retained. In its TCRdb copy, this immuneACCESS table keeps in-frame sequences only and misses some clones. Where compared with another copy, unresolved V genes explain less than half of these, and the others have no known cause. V and J calls and clone size are as listed in that table; D and trimming were resolved from the DNA. This sample's clone table shows about 15,000 clones. Roughly 4.9% of the sample is taken by the ten largest.

For this clone: The target of this receptor is not known. The DNA ends 3 residues before the CDR3 does, and the rest of the CDR3 is filled in from the germline J gene.

CDR1 and CDR2, per the germline V gene, are SGHTA and FQGTGA. Counted from cysteine to phenylalanine, this CDR3 has 17 amino acids. The DNA covers only part of the CDR3, 42 bases in frame from base 1. Trimming leaves V shorter by 4 bases and J shorter by 1 base, with the junction holding 5 bases beyond the gene matches. Sequencing used peripheral blood mononuclear cells. The chain is assembled from TRBV7-3 and TRBJ2-1; TRBD2 matches 12 bases in the middle. This sequence originates from a human donor with common variable immunodeficiency. The CDR3 corresponds to CASSSTSGSFSYNEQFF. The CDR3 DNA, read in part, is TGTGCCAGCAGCTCGACTAGCGGGAGCTTTTCCTACAATGAG.